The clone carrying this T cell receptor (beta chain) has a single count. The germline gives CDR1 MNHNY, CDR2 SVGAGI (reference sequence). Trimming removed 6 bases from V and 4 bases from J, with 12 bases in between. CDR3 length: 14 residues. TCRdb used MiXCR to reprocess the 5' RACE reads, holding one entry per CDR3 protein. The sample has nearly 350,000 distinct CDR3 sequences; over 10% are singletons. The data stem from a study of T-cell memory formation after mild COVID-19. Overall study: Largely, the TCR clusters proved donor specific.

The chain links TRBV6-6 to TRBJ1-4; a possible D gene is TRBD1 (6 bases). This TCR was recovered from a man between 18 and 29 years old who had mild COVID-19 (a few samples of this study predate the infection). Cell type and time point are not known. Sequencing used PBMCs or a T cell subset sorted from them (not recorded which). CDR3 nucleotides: TGTGCCAGCAGACAATGGACAGTTAATGAAAAACTGTTTTTT. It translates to CASRQWTVNEKLFF.